This T cell receptor beta chain appears in the sequencing data of a study of radiotherapy plus CTLA-4 blockade in lung cancer. Libraries were prepared by immunoSEQ multiplex PCR; TCRdb keeps only in-frame clonotypes and omits some of them. In the table there are around 99,000 clones, around 88% of which are singletons. Looked up from germline, CDR1 is MNHNY and CDR2 is SVGAGI (reference sequence). The CDR3 sequence is 14 residues long. J lost 5 bases, V lost 7 bases, and 8 bases had no gene match. The sequence came from a human donor with non-small cell lung cancer that progressed on radiotherapy plus ipilimumab. Sample: peripheral blood, taken from a patient treated with radiotherapy plus ipilimumab. The chain employs TRBV6-6 and TRBJ2-1, with 7 bases matching TRBD1. As DNA, the CDR3 is TGTGCCAGCACCAGCAGGGGGAGTGACAATGAGCAGTTCTTC. This encodes CASTSRGSDNEQFF.